A single sample gave rise to the 21 T cell receptor beta chains below, sequenced in a study of radiation and T cells in renal cell carcinoma. Profiled with immunoSEQ multiplex PCR; TCRdb holds only in-frame clones, not every one. Of roughly 160,000 clones listed, roughly nine tenths are singletons. Time point here: blood 4 weeks post-SBRT, at nephrectomy. The sample's treatment: 15 Gy SBRT to primary tumor, nephrectomy 4 weeks later. Sequenced here: blood, sampled from a patient whose treatment included radiotherapy and nephrectomy. These receptors were obtained from a woman in her 50s with renal cell carcinoma.

As concerns this clone: At one boundary the junction diverges from the germline segment, which might be a read error. The chain carries TRBV6-6 and TRBJ1-2, with TRBD1 matching 8 bases. The CDR3 spans 13 residues. Germline V lookup: CDR1 MNHNY, CDR2 SVGAGI (reference sequence). The CDR3 loop reads CASSNGHRDRQNF. DNA of the CDR3: TGTGCCAGCAGCAATGGGCACCGGGACAGGCAAAACTTC.

This clone came up once. V gene TRBV19 combines with J gene TRBJ1-5; D is unclear. This CDR3 is 13 amino acids long. The V end was cut by 8 bases, the J end by 0 bases, with 8 bases between. CDR1 and CDR2 from the germline V gene are LNHDA and SQIVND (reference sequence). CDR3 sequence: CASQDASNQPQHF. The CDR3 DNA sequence: TGTGCCAGTCAGGATGCTAGCAATCAGCCCCAGCATTTT.

The chain recombines TRBV7-9 with TRBJ2-7; tentative D call: TRBD1 (7 bases). V lost 5 bases and J lost 4, with 18 bases in between. This CDR3 region has 15 residues. Germline CDR1 and CDR2: SEHNR and FQNEAQ (reference sequence). The CDR3 sequence: CASSIEQGRGYEQYF. The CDR3 DNA follows: TGTGCCAGCAGCATCGAACAGGGGCGGGGATACGAGCAGTACTTC.

J is TRBJ1-5 and V is TRBV7-6, with 7 bases identical to TRBD1. This CDR3 contains 17 residues. V dropped 5 bases and J dropped 0; count of bases not matched to a gene: 10. Looked up from germline, CDR1 is SGHVS and CDR2 is FNYEAQ. The CDR3 region is CASSPHPGGNSNQPQHF. The CDR3 DNA reads TGTGCCAGCAGCCCCCACCCAGGGGGGAATAGCAATCAGCCCCAGCATTTT.

The chain has TRBV6-5 and TRBJ2-2; 9 bases agree with TRBD1. Trimming cost V 4 bases and J 4 bases; bases outside gene matches: 7. Germline-derived CDR1 and CDR2 are MNHEY and SVGAGI. The CDR3 contains 16 residues. CDR3 sequence reads: CASSLTQGAPTGELFF. As DNA, the CDR3 is TGTGCCAGCAGTTTAACACAGGGGGCCCCCACCGGGGAGCTGTTTTTT.

Written as DNA, the CDR3 is TGCGCCAGCAGCGCCGGGGGGAGAGCAGATACGCAGTATTTT. Its translation: CASSAGGRADTQYF. The chain couples TRBV5-1 to TRBJ2-3, with 7 bases identical to TRBD2. The V segment lost 4 bases and the J segment 4 bases; nucleotides outside the gene matches: 6. CDR1 SGHRS and CDR2 YFSETQ come from the germline V gene. This CDR3 is 14 amino acids long.

The genes are TRBV18 and TRBJ1-2; TRBD1 aligns across 7 bases. The V and J ends lost 2 bases and 3 bases, in that order; junction bases with no gene match: 18. Germline lookup yields CDR1 KGHSH and CDR2 LQKENI. This CDR3 has 19 amino acids. CDR3 sequence (DNA): TGTGCCAGCTCACCATCCTTAAAACTCGGAGGACAGGACTACTATGGCTACACCTTC. Residues: CASSPSLKLGGQDYYGYTF.

This clone turned up a few times. V usage is TRBV7-2 and J usage is TRBJ1-2; 9 nucleotides agree with TRBD1. Germline V gives CDR1 SGHTA, CDR2 FQGNSA. The trim removed 0 bases at V and 8 bases at J, leaving 4 bases unmatched. CDR3 size: 14 residues. The CDR3, as DNA: TGTGCCAGCAGCTTAGCAGGGACAGGGAAGGGCTACACCTTC. It codes for CASSLAGTGKGYTF.

The J gene is TRBJ1-2, the V gene TRBV6-5, with D hard to call. Germline V gene sequence: CDR1 MNHEY, CDR2 SVGAGI. CDR3 length equals 16 residues. The V gene lost 0 bases and the J gene lost 5 bases, with 16 bases spanning the gap. As DNA, the CDR3 is TGTGCCAGCAGTTACTCGATCAGTCCTACCCCTTATGGCTACACCTTC. It encodes CASSYSISPTPYGYTF.

V and J are TRBV6-5 and TRBJ1-3, with D perhaps TRBD1 (6 bases). CDR1 is MNHEY, CDR2 SVGAGI, per germline. The CDR3 sequence is 14 residues long. V was pared by 2 bases and J by 4 bases, with 9 bases between. The CDR3 spells CASSYQGQGNTIYF. The CDR3 DNA reads as TGTGCCAGCAGTTACCAGGGACAAGGAAACACCATATATTTT.

The chain couples TRBV27 to TRBJ1-1; tentative D call: TRBD1 (5 bases). CDR3 length: 13 residues. Per the germline V gene, CDR1 is MNHEY and CDR2 is SMNVEV (reference sequence). The V and J ends lost 1 base and 5 bases respectively, with 8 bases between them. Here the CDR3 DNA reads TGTGCCAGCAGTTTATTTCAGGGTACTGAAGCTTTCTTT. Amino acids: CASSLFQGTEAFF.

The genes are TRBV19 and TRBJ1-1, with D possibly matching TRBD1 (6 bases). The CDR3 runs to 17 residues. Trimming pared 6 bases from V and 7 bases from J, leaving 27 bases between. Germline CDR1 is LNHDA and CDR2 is SQIVND (reference sequence). The CDR3 loop is CASSSGDSRGEGIEAFF. The CDR3, as DNA: TGTGCCAGTAGCTCAGGGGACTCAAGGGGAGAGGGGATTGAAGCTTTCTTT.

The chain joins TRBV19 to TRBJ1-2; D gene ambiguous. V lost 6 bases to trimming and J lost 4 bases, with 12 bases between them. Germline CDR1 LNHDA, CDR2 SQIVND (reference sequence). CDR3 size: 13 residues. CDR3 in amino acids: CASSKETLYGYTF. CDR3 bases: TGTGCCAGTAGCAAGGAGACTCTCTATGGCTACACCTTC.

The rearrangement joins TRBV7-8 to TRBJ2-7; no firm D call. V lost 3 bases and J 5 bases, leaving 14 bases between the germline ends. This CDR3 spans 14 amino acids. Germline V gene lookup returns CDR1 SGHVS and CDR2 FQNEAQ. The CDR3: CASSFPGPSDEQYF. Written as DNA, the CDR3 is TGTGCCAGCAGCTTCCCGGGTCCCTCGGACGAGCAGTACTTC.

V and J are TRBV30 and TRBJ2-2; 7 bases are shared with TRBD1. The V segment lost 4 bases and the J segment 3 bases; nucleotides outside the gene matches: 5. CDR1 GTSNPN and CDR2 SVGIG come from the germline V gene (reference sequence). The CDR3 runs to 14 residues. The CDR3 DNA reads TGTGCCTGGAACCCAGGGGGAGACACCGGGGAGCTGTTTTTT. Protein: CAWNPGGDTGELFF.

The V call is TRBV11-2, the J call TRBJ2-7; D remains unclear. Trimming left V 6 bases short and J 2 bases short, with 11 bases between. The CDR3 is 13 amino acids. CDR1 is SGHAT and CDR2 is FQNNGV in the germline V gene. CDR3 nucleotide sequence: TGTGCCAGCAGTTCCCTTGGGGCCTACGAGCAGTACTTC. Its translation is CASSSLGAYEQYF. The full variable domain, rest sourced from reference TRBV11-2 and TRBJ2-7, is EAGVAQSPRYKIIEKRQSVAFWCNPISGHATLYWYQQILGQGPKLLIQFQNNGVVDDSQLPKDRFSAERLKGVDSTLKIQPAKLEDSAVYLCASSSLGAYEQYFGPGTRLTVT.

This rearrangement joins TRBV5-1 to TRBJ1-1, with D perhaps matching TRBD1 (5 bases). Trimming removed 4 bases from V and 1 base from J, with 17 bases in between. The CDR3 is 16 residues long. CDR1 SGHRS and CDR2 YFSETQ come from the germline V gene. The CDR3 DNA reads TGCGCCAGCAGCGTCCGGCCCGGGGACGAGAACACTGAAGCTTTCTTT. This gives the protein CASSVRPGDENTEAFF.

This rearrangement joins TRBV6-4 to TRBJ1-1; D remains ambiguous. V was shortened by 8 bases and J by 0 bases, with 10 bases between the two germline ends. The CDR3 is 13 amino acids. The germline V gene encodes CDR1 MRHNA and CDR2 SNTAGT. In nucleotides, the CDR3 is TGTGCCAGCTCGTTCGGAATGAACACTGAAGCTTTCTTT. It encodes CASSFGMNTEAFF.

V is TRBV9 and J is TRBJ2-3, with D perhaps matching TRBD2 (6 bases). Trimming removed 7 bases at V and 0 bases at J, with 15 bases between. The CDR3 totals 15 residues. Germline CDR1 is SGDLS and CDR2 is YYNGEE. DNA for the CDR3: TGTGCCAGCTCGGGGCGGGGCGGCAGCACAGATACGCAGTATTTT. Translating gives CASSGRGGSTDTQYF.

This chain uses TRBV6-1 with TRBJ1-5; D is possibly TRBD1 (5 bases). Deletions cut 5 bases from V and 4 bases from J, with 9 bases between. The length of the CDR3 is 13 residues. The germline V gene encodes CDR1 MNHNS and CDR2 SASEGT. The CDR3 sequence is CASSRDLNQPQHF. As DNA, the CDR3 is TGTGCCAGCAGTAGGGACTTAAATCAGCCCCAGCATTTT.

The V gene is TRBV5-1, the J gene TRBJ1-6; D is undetermined. The CDR3 runs 14 residues. Germline V gives CDR1 SGHRS, CDR2 YFSETQ. V was cut by 4 bases and J by 4 bases, with 9 bases left in between. In nucleotides, the CDR3 is TGCGCCAGCAGCATGGACGGATATAATTCACCCCTCCACTTT. Protein: CASSMDGYNSPLHF.